The entry below describes one T cell receptor beta chain. Its target antigen remains unknown. The sample holds no much larger clone one base away, and base qualities are not on file. CD8 naive samples were obtained by positive selection for CCR7 among CD45RO-negative cells, yielding a CD45RA+CCR7+ population from which TemRA cells were excluded. Donors were healthy HIV-negative adults with no recently reported acute infections or vaccinations. Only Caucasian adults living in Nashville, Tennessee, USA were represented among the donors. Blood was collected by leukapheresis, and PBMCs were isolated by Ficoll-Histopaque density gradient centrifugation and then cryopreserved in liquid nitrogen vapor phase. Purity and quantity of every magnetically sorted T cell population were checked by analytical flow cytometry. From each sorted fraction, genomic DNA was isolated and quantified by UV absorbance on a Nanodrop 2000c.

CDR1 and CDR2, looked up from the germline V gene, are SGDLS and YYNGEE. The CDR3 runs 17 residues from the cysteine to the phenylalanine. CDR3 DNA only is kept here, 51 bases in frame from base 1. V is cut by 3 bases and J by 5 bases, and the space between the germline ends is 23 bases. Using the deep immunoSEQ assay, multiplex PCR amplified TCR CDR3 regions from genomic DNA. Genomic DNA extracted from each cell subset was distributed evenly over all wells of several immunoSEQ 96-well plates, and each plate served as one replicate. For sorted subsets, about 200 ng genomic DNA, equal to about 30,000 T cell genomes, was loaded into each replicate PCR. Purified libraries were measured with a Qubit 3.0 fluorometer, size-checked on a Bioanalyzer 2100, and measured again with the KAPA Library Quantification kit. Each immunoSEQ 96-well plate was sequenced on its own single-read 150-cycle Illumina NextSeq 550 flow cell. On the study's bioinformatics: Because the immunoSEQ output held only junctional sequences and lacked quality scores, the filtering could not match the filtering applied to full-length reads. To assign V/J genes and CDR3, sequences were annotated against IMGT germline references using PyIR, a Python wrapper for IgBLAST v1.9. Reads were filtered out if the reads had weak V/J assignments (E-value above 1e-6), no CDR3, stop codons, out-of-frame junctions, or ambiguous translated residues. V3J clonotypes were defined by identical inferred V gene, J gene, and CDR3 amino acid sequence. The percentage overlap between two repertoires was calculated by dividing the number of shared unique clonotypes by the size of the smaller repertoire. Three approaches were used to assess repertoire richness: RTK rarefaction, the Chao1 estimator, and Recon v2.1 estimates of unobserved clonotypes. Generation probabilities were computed with OLGA for all TCRbeta clonotypes obtained by the gDNA method from several donors. As stored in TCRdb, this immuneACCESS dataset retains in-frame rearrangements with V and J assigned. A fraction of the clones does not appear; measured against another copy, unresolved V genes explain less than half of the discrepancy, and the remainder lacks a known reason. The DNA gave D and trimming, while V, J and clone size come from that table. This sample gives about 2.1 million clones in total; around 93% of them show up just once. The ten largest clones represent about 1.7% of the sample.

The sample originates from a study of shared clonotypes between healthy human individuals (dated by TCRdb to the early 2020s). A note on the overall study: The cohort comprised a couple of women and a few men aged 18 to 49 years. Libraries were prepared and TCR repertoires were sequenced by different laboratories using diverse techniques, in order to increase sequencing depth and limit assay-specific biases. For each donor, CD4 naive and CD4 memory were each run on three plates, CD8 naive on two plates, and CD8 memory on one plate. To estimate repertoire size and how much clonotype sharing occurs between individuals, the study deeply sequenced the blood TCR repertoires of a handful of healthy adults. Each donor's leukapheresis produced roughly between roughly 0.85 and 9 billion PBMCs. Here is what the overall study found, with its caveats: About 5% of naive CD4, 3.5% of naive CD8, roughly 2.4% of memory CD4, and about 0.4% of memory CD8 clonotypes were shared across several donors. Estimated clonotype richness was generally larger for naive than for memory subsets. Compared with non-shared clonotypes, clonotypes shared by all four sorted-subset donors had higher generation probabilities. Pairwise subsampling led to the expectation that sequencing depth would affect the degree of clonotype sharing among donors. The small number of donors limited the genetic and exposure-history diversity represented. Sampling was limited to blood, and TCR repertoires in tissue likely differ from TCR repertoires in blood. Even with the large sequencing depth, rarefaction of the sorted-subset datasets indicated that sequencing was incomplete.

The rearrangement joined TRBV9 to TRBJ2-5; the D gene could be TRBD1 or TRBD2, each one agreeing over 5 bases. Material: naive CD8+ T cells from PBMCs. The cell subset or site label on this specimen signifies: CD45RA+CCR7+. This TCR derives from a man between 18 and 29 years old in good health. Some clones in this sample may be carry-over from other donors' samples. The CDR3 loop reads CASSALRGESPVETQYF. The DNA sequence is as follows: TGTGCCAGCAGCGCCCTTAGAGGGGAGAGCCCAGTGGAGACCCAGTACTTC.